Sequencing of this TCR beta chain was carried out in a study of blood T cell repertoires in COVID-19. Overall study context: Sources were T cells, B-cell-depleted T cells, or PBMCs; the material itself was cDNA or gDNA.

Germline V gene sequence: CDR1 SGHVS, CDR2 FQNEAQ. The CDR3 totals 11 residues. Between the trimmed V and J ends, which lost 0 bases and 7 bases, there was a span of 4 bases. The assay was immunoSEQ multiplex PCR, and TCRdb's table has in-frame clones only and misses some. The sample has tens of thousands of clones; approximately 70% are singletons. The sequence was collected from a woman in her 70s with acute or convalescent COVID-19. The sequenced material came from peripheral blood. The gene calls are TRBV7-8 and TRBJ2-7, with D unresolved. CDR3 DNA: TGTGCCAGCAGCTTAGCCACAGAGCAGTACTTC. This translates into CASSLATEQYF.